This TCR beta chain is from a study of T-cell memory formation after mild COVID-19. CDR1 is MNHEY, CDR2 SMNVEV, per germline (reference sequence). The ends lost 7 bases at V and 4 bases at J; junction bases unmatched: 10. The CDR3 has 15 amino acids. TCRdb independently ran MiXCR on the 5' RACE reads; one entry per CDR3 protein. The table includes 250,000 to 350,000 distinct CDR3 sequences, about 13% detected once. This receptor was identified in a man between 18 and 29 years old who had mild COVID-19 (a few samples of this study predate the infection). Cell type and time point are not known. The sequencing input was PBMCs or a T cell subset sorted from them (not recorded which). This sequence joins TRBV27 and TRBJ2-1, with TRBD1 matching 7 bases. The chain's CDR3 is CASNQGQARYNEQFF. The CDR3 DNA reads TGTGCCAGCAACCAAGGACAGGCAAGATACAATGAGCAGTTCTTC.